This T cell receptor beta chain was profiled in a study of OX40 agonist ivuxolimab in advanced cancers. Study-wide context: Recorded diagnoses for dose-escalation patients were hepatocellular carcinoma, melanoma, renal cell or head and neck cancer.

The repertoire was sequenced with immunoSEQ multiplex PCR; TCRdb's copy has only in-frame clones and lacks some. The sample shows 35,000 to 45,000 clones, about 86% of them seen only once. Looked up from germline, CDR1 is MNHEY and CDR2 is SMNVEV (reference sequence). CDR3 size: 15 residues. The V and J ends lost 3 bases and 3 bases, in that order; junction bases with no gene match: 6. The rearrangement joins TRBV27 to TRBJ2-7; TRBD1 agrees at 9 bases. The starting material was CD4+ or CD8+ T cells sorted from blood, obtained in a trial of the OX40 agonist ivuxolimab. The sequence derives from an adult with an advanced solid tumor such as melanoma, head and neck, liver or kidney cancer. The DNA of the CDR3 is TGTGCCAGCAGTTTTGGGACAGGGACACTCTACGAGCAGTACTTC. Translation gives CASSFGTGTLYEQYF.